These 4 T cell receptor beta chains were sequenced from one sample in a study of shared clonotypes between healthy human individuals. TCRdb keeps only in-frame clones here, not all; method: immunoSEQ multiplex PCR. The sample holds more than 2 million clones, around 95% seen once. Sequences were obtained from naive CD4+ T cells sorted from blood. Subset defined: CD45RA+ positively selected. These receptor sequences come from a man between 18 and 29 years old in good health.

This chain uses TRBV5-5 with TRBJ1-4, with TRBD1 identical over 7 bases. The CDR3 is 16 amino acids. With 0 bases clipped from V and 4 bases from J, the junction kept 6 bases outside the gene matches. Germline loops: CDR1 SGHKS, CDR2 YYEKEE (reference sequence). CDR3 region: CASSLVQGVGNEKLFF. DNA for the CDR3: TGTGCCAGCAGCTTGGTCCAGGGGGTGGGTAATGAAAAACTGTTTTTT.

Details on this clone: The same CDR3 arises from other DNA sequences in this sample as well. V usage is TRBV6-5 and J usage is TRBJ1-1, with a weak D call TRBD1 (6 bases). This CDR3 contains 13 residues. Germline assignment: CDR1 MNHEY and CDR2 SVGAGI. Trimming shortened V by 7 bases and J by 1 base, and 10 bases separated the two germline ends. The CDR3 region is CASTSRGNTEAFF. CDR3 DNA sequence: TGTGCCAGCACCTCCAGGGGGAACACTGAAGCTTTCTTT.

Regarding this clone: Other nucleotide sequences from this sample produce the same CDR3. The V and J genes are TRBV6-5 and TRBJ1-1; D perhaps matches TRBD1 (5 bases). V lost 7 bases to trimming and J lost 1 base, with 10 bases between them. Germline CDR1 is MNHEY and CDR2 is SVGAGI. This CDR3 spans 13 amino acids. For the CDR3, the DNA is TGTGCCAGCATTGGGGCGCAGAACACTGAAGCTTTCTTT. Its translation is CASIGAQNTEAFF.

This chain connects TRBV5-4 to TRBJ1-5; 7 bases line up with TRBD1. Germline loops: CDR1 SGHNT, CDR2 YYREEE (reference sequence). Unmatched junction bases numbered 5, after V lost 2 bases and J lost 3 bases. This CDR3 has 15 amino acids. The CDR3 loop is CASSLGGQHNQPQHF. In DNA, the CDR3 is TGTGCCAGCAGCTTAGGGGGACAGCACAATCAGCCCCAGCATTTT.